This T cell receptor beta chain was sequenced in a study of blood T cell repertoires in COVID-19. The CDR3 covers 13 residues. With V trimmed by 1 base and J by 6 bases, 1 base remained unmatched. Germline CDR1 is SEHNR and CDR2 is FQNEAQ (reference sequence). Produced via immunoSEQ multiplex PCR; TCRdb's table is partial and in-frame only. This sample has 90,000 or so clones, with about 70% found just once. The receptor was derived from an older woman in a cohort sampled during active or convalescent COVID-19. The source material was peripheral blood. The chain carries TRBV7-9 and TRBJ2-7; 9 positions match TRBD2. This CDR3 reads CASSLETSGEQYF. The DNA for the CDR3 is TGTGCCAGCAGCTTAGAGACTAGCGGCGAGCAGTACTTC.